The present T cell receptor (beta chain) was sequenced within a study of shared clonotypes between healthy human individuals. Sequencing used immunoSEQ multiplex PCR; TCRdb keeps in-frame clones, though not all of them. The table lists about 640,000 clones, roughly 78% of them singletons. The ends lost 3 bases at V and 2 bases at J; junction bases unmatched: 6. The CDR3 is 16 residues long. Per germline, CDR1 SGHRS and CDR2 YFSETQ. Findings and caveats of the study: Researchers found naive subsets generally carried larger estimated richness than memory subsets. Several donors shared about 4.8% of their naive CD4 clonotypes.

Concerning this clone: Its antigen is undetermined.

The receptor was derived from a woman in her twenties or thirties in good health. V usage is TRBV5-1 and J usage is TRBJ2-1; 9 bases agree with TRBD2. What was sequenced was memory CD4+ T cells sorted from blood. Subset specified: CD45RA-negative fraction. In DNA form, the CDR3 reads TGCGCCAGCAGCTGGATCCCTAGCGGGGCCTACAATGAGCAGTTCTTC. The encoded protein is CASSWIPSGAYNEQFF. The whole variable domain, remainder taken from reference TRBV5-1 and TRBJ2-1, is KAGVTQTPRYLIKTRGQQVTLSCSPISGHRSVSWYQQTPGQGLQFLFEYFSETQRNKGNFPGRFSGRQFSNSRSEMNVSTLELGDSALYLCASSWIPSGAYNEQFFGPGTRLTVL.